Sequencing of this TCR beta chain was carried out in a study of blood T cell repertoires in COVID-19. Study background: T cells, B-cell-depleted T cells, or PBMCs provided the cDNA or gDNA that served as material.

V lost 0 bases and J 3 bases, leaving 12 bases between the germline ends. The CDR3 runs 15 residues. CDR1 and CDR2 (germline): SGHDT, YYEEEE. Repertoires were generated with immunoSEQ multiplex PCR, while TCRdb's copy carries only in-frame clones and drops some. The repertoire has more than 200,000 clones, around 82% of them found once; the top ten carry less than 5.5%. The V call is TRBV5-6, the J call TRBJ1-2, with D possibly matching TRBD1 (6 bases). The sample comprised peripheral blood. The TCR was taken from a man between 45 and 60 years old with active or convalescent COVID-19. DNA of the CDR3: TGTGCCAGCAGCTTGGGGTTGACAGGTGACTATGGCTACACCTTC. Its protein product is CASSLGLTGDYGYTF.